This passage covers 31 T cell receptor beta chains from one sample sequenced in a study of cytomegalovirus exposure and HLA in healthy donors. Both 60 Vbeta primers and 13 Jbeta primers went into the PCR. Only in-frame clones appear in the TCRdb table, and some are missing; sequencing was by immunoSEQ multiplex PCR. Of 150,000 to 200,000 clones in the sample, roughly 74% are singletons; the top ten hold 4.5% to 7.5%. Sequencing was done on a sample of PBMCs. The receptors here all came from a woman aged 25 to 39 in good health and CMV-seropositive.

The CDR3: CASSPYQRGMETQYF. As DNA, the CDR3 is TGTGCCAGCAGCCCTTACCAGCGGGGTATGGAGACCCAGTACTTC. This chain uses TRBV9 with TRBJ2-5; 7 nucleotides match TRBD2. Per germline, CDR1 SGDLS and CDR2 YYNGEE. CDR3 length: 15 amino acids. V was pared by 4 bases and J by 5 bases, with 11 bases of the junction left unmatched.

The gene calls are TRBV6-1 and TRBJ1-5; D unclear. The V end was cut by 7 bases, the J end by 2 bases, with 12 bases between. Germline CDR1 and CDR2: MNHNS and SASEGT. The CDR3 sequence is 14 residues long. The chain's CDR3 is CASNGERGNQPQHF. CDR3 nucleotides: TGTGCCAGCAACGGAGAACGGGGCAATCAGCCCCAGCATTTT.

This clone was seen just once. This chain connects TRBV11-1 to TRBJ1-2; D is ambiguous. Germline values: CDR1 SGHAT, CDR2 FQDESV (reference sequence). Trimming took 5 bases from V and 3 from J, leaving 22 bases between them. This CDR3 is built from 17 residues. As DNA, the CDR3 is TGTGCCAGCAGCCCTCGGGCAGTTCCGGCGGGGTACTATGGCTACACCTTC. This gives the protein CASSPRAVPAGYYGYTF.

There are a few counts of this clone. The V call is TRBV7-2, the J call TRBJ2-7, with 7 bases identical to TRBD1. Germline assignment: CDR1 SGHTA and CDR2 FQGNSA. This CDR3 region has 15 residues. J lost 1 base, V lost 5 bases, and 8 bases had no gene match. Here the CDR3 DNA reads TGTGCCAGCAGCCAGGGACAGTCAAATTCCTACGAGCAGTACTTC. This gives the protein CASSQGQSNSYEQYF.

The chain couples TRBV7-2 to TRBJ2-7; D unclear. This CDR3 region has 13 residues. V was shortened by 3 bases and J by 2 bases, with 8 bases between the two germline ends. The V gene's germline CDR1 is SGHTA and CDR2 FQGNSA. Here the CDR3 reads CASSFHGAYEQYF. Written as DNA, the CDR3 is TGTGCCAGCAGCTTTCACGGAGCCTACGAGCAGTACTTC.

The chain has TRBV7-9 and TRBJ2-1; 7 positions match TRBD1. Germline V gene data show CDR1 as SEHNR and CDR2 as FQNEAQ (reference sequence). V was clipped by 6 bases and J by 7 bases; unmatched bases: 9. The CDR3 consists of 14 residues. The CDR3 reads CASRAGTDTNEQFF. In DNA form, the CDR3 reads TGTGCCAGCAGGGCCGGGACAGATACAAATGAGCAGTTCTTC.

CDR3 residues: CASRPLVPQREGGHEQYF. Written as DNA, the CDR3 is TGTGCCAGCAGACCCCTAGTACCCCAGCGGGAGGGCGGGCACGAGCAGTACTTC. The chain joins TRBV11-2 to TRBJ2-7, with 10 nucleotides matching TRBD2. With V trimmed by 6 bases and J by 5 bases, 19 bases remained unmatched. This CDR3 has 18 amino acids. Germline V lookup: CDR1 SGHAT, CDR2 FQNNGV.

V is TRBV5-1 and J is TRBJ2-2, with D possibly being TRBD2 (6 bases). The CDR3 runs to 13 residues. Germline CDR1 is SGHRS and CDR2 is YFSETQ. The V end was cut by 4 bases, the J end by 5 bases, with 9 bases between. The CDR3 nucleotides are TGCGCCAGCAGCCGGAGGGTGACCGGGGAGCTGTTTTTT. Residues: CASSRRVTGELFF.

This sequence joins TRBV19 and TRBJ1-2; D might be TRBD1 (5 bases). The CDR3 extends over 13 amino acids. Germline V gives CDR1 LNHDA, CDR2 SQIVND (reference sequence). Trimming removed 7 bases from V and 4 bases from J, with 13 bases in between. For the CDR3, the DNA is TGTGCCAGTACCAAACAGGAAATCTATGGCTACACCTTC. Translated, it gives CASTKQEIYGYTF.

The genes are TRBV19 and TRBJ2-1; D might be TRBD2 (7 bases). The CDR3 loop spans 16 amino acids. In germline, CDR1 is LNHDA, CDR2 SQIVND (reference sequence). The V end was cut by 3 bases, the J end by 4 bases, with 16 bases between. This CDR3 reads CASSIQAGAAYNEQFF. Written as DNA, the CDR3 is TGTGCCAGTAGTATCCAGGCGGGGGCGGCTTACAATGAGCAGTTCTTC.

The chain is built from TRBV7-9 and TRBJ1-6; 7 bases are shared with TRBD1. Unmatched junction bases numbered 10, after V lost 7 bases and J lost 7 bases. In germline, CDR1 is SEHNR, CDR2 FQNEAQ (reference sequence). This CDR3 is 15 amino acids long. CDR3 DNA: TGTGCCAGCAACGTCGAAGGGACAGCAAATTCACCCCTCCACTTT. Residues: CASNVEGTANSPLHF.

The chain couples TRBV14 to TRBJ2-7; 9 positions match TRBD1. The J segment lost 2 bases and the V segment lost 4 bases, leaving 9 bases of the junction unmatched. This CDR3 region has 16 residues. The V gene's germline CDR1 is SGHDN and CDR2 FVKESK. The CDR3 DNA sequence: TGTGCCAGCAGCCCTATTGGGACAGGGTTAACCTACGAGCAGTACTTC. Protein: CASSPIGTGLTYEQYF.

The V call is TRBV6-1, the J call TRBJ2-2; D unresolved. Germline values: CDR1 MNHNS, CDR2 SASEGT. V was pared by 4 bases and J by 0 bases, with 12 bases between. This CDR3 region has 16 residues. In DNA, the CDR3 is TGTGCCAGCAGTGGGGCTCGACACCCGAACACCGGGGAGCTGTTTTTT. Translation: CASSGARHPNTGELFF.

The chain uses TRBV6-9 and TRBJ1-5, with 9 bases matching TRBD1. The CDR3 has 18 residues. The germline CDR1 and CDR2 sequences are MNHGY and SVAAGI. Trimming removed 7 bases from V and 3 bases from J; junction bases left unmatched: 16. The DNA for the CDR3 is TGTGCCAGCAACGCGGGACAGGGCGGATTAGATGACAATCAGCCCCAGCATTTT. It is translated as CASNAGQGGLDDNQPQHF.

The chain links TRBV5-5 to TRBJ2-7; no firm D call. V lost 0 bases and J 0 bases, leaving 13 bases between the germline ends. There are 16 residues in the CDR3. The germline CDR1 and CDR2 sequences are SGHKS and YYEKEE (reference sequence). In nucleotides, the CDR3 is TGTGCCAGCAGCTTGGCGGCTGGGCAGAACTCCTACGAGCAGTACTTC. Protein: CASSLAAGQNSYEQYF.

The rearrangement joins TRBV27 to TRBJ1-4; D perhaps matches TRBD1 (6 bases). The germline V gene has CDR1 MNHEY and CDR2 SMNVEV (reference sequence). This CDR3 comprises 15 residues. Trimming took 4 bases from V and 1 from J, leaving 10 bases between them. CDR3 loop: CASSSSQGTNEKLFF. CDR3 nucleotide sequence: TGTGCCAGCAGTTCATCACAGGGAACTAATGAAAAACTGTTTTTT.

J is TRBJ1-2 and V is TRBV19; unclear D gene. V was trimmed by 9 bases and J by 8 bases, leaving 13 bases between them. Germline lookup yields CDR1 LNHDA and CDR2 SQIVND (reference sequence). This CDR3 is built from 11 residues. The chain's CDR3 is CASEQGGGYTF. The CDR3 bases are TGTGCCAGCGAGCAAGGCGGGGGCTACACCTTC.

This rearrangement joins TRBV5-6 to TRBJ1-1; D not resolved. Trimming removed 1 base at V and 3 bases at J, with 10 bases between. CDR1 is SGHDT, CDR2 YYEEEE, per germline. This CDR3 has 14 amino acids. The CDR3 is CASSLTVSYTEAFF. The CDR3 DNA sequence: TGTGCCAGCAGCTTGACAGTCTCTTACACTGAAGCTTTCTTT.

This clone has a handful of counts. The CDR3 spells CASSLNQVGGAQFF. The CDR3 nucleotides are TGTGCCAGCAGTTTAAACCAGGTTGGGGGGGCGCAGTTCTTC. V is TRBV28 and J is TRBJ2-1; D is perhaps TRBD2 (7 bases). V dropped 2 bases and J dropped 12 bases, with 17 bases sitting between them. The CDR3 is 14 residues long. From germline, CDR1 is MDHEN and CDR2 SYDVKM.

To note about this clone: Other DNA sequences in the sample encode the same CDR3. The chain employs TRBV27 and TRBJ2-7; 7 nucleotides agree with TRBD2. Germline V gene lookup returns CDR1 MNHEY and CDR2 SMNVEV (reference sequence). After removal of 6 bases from V and 4 bases from J, the junction contained 15 bases not matched to a gene. The CDR3 sequence is 16 residues long. The DNA for the CDR3 is TGTGCCAGCAGCCCGCCCCGGGGTAGCGGGCCGTACGAGCAGTACTTC. Its translation: CASSPPRGSGPYEQYF.

Concerning this clone itself: This sample includes further DNA sequences coding for the same CDR3. This rearrangement joins TRBV5-1 to TRBJ2-7; perhaps TRBD2 as D (5 bases). V lost 2 bases, J lost 2 bases, and 11 bases lay in between. CDR1 is SGHRS, CDR2 YFSETQ, per germline. The CDR3 consists of 14 residues. In nucleotides, the CDR3 is TGCGCCAGCAGCTTTTCGGGGTCCCCCTACGAGCAGTACTTC. Protein sequence: CASSFSGSPYEQYF.

This chain uses TRBV12-5 with TRBJ2-1; TRBD2 agrees at 13 bases. This CDR3 comprises 15 residues. The germline V gene has CDR1 LGHNT and CDR2 FRNRAP. J lost 6 bases, V lost 6 bases, and 5 bases had no gene match. Here the CDR3 reads CASGRTSGRFNEQFF. DNA of the CDR3: TGTGCTAGTGGGCGGACTAGCGGGAGATTCAATGAGCAGTTCTTC. Looking up the rest from reference TRBV12-5 and TRBJ2-1 gives the full variable domain: DARVTQTPRHKVTEMGQEVTMRCQPILGHNTVFWYRQTMMQGLELLAYFRNRAPLDDSGMPKDRFSAEMPDATLATLKIQPSEPRDSAVYFCASGRTSGRFNEQFFGPGTRLTVL.

This chain links TRBV6-1 with TRBJ1-4, with 7 bases fitting TRBD1. Germline V gene sequence: CDR1 MNHNS, CDR2 SASEGT. The CDR3 loop spans 15 amino acids. The V and J ends lost 1 base and 7 bases, in that order; junction bases with no gene match: 6. Here the CDR3 DNA reads TGTGCCAGCAGTGAAGAAGGGACAGTGGCTGAAAAACTGTTTTTT. Amino acids: CASSEEGTVAEKLFF.

The V gene is TRBV15, the J gene TRBJ2-3, with TRBD1 identical over 9 bases. The CDR3 contains 20 residues. The V gene's germline CDR1 is LNHNV and CDR2 YYDKDF (reference sequence). Trimming removed 4 bases from V and 1 base from J; junction bases left unmatched: 18. CDR3: CATSTFRGQGPGAGTDTQYF. Written as DNA, the CDR3 is TGTGCCACCAGCACGTTCCGGGGACAGGGTCCCGGGGCGGGCACAGATACGCAGTATTTT.

CDR3: CASSEVRGEQYF. DNA for the CDR3: TGTGCCAGCAGTGAAGTAAGGGGCGAGCAGTACTTC. The J gene is TRBJ2-7, the V gene TRBV2, with D possibly being TRBD1 (5 bases). V lost 1 base to trimming and J lost 6 bases, with 7 bases between them. Per germline, CDR1 SNHLY and CDR2 FYNNEI. This CDR3 is built from 12 residues. The full variable domain, rest sourced from reference TRBV2 and TRBJ2-7, is EPEVTQTPSHQVTQMGQEVILRCVPISNHLYFYWYRQILGQKVEFLVSFYNNEISEKSEIFDDQFSVERPDGSNFTLKIRSTKLEDSAMYFCASSEVRGEQYFGPGTRLTVT.

The chain uses TRBV9 and TRBJ2-1; TRBD1 is a possible D gene (6 bases). Trimming took off 2 bases at V and 1 base at J, with 13 bases between the two ends. The CDR3 is made up of 16 amino acids. The germline CDR1 and CDR2 sequences are SGDLS and YYNGEE. The CDR3 loop reads CASSVILGASYNEQFF. CDR3 bases: TGTGCCAGCAGCGTCATACTGGGGGCTTCCTACAATGAGCAGTTCTTC. The complete variable domain, with remaining parts taken from reference TRBV9 and TRBJ2-1, reads DSGVTQTPKHLITATGQRVTLRCSPRSGDLSVYWYQQSLDQGLQFLIQYYNGEERAKGNILERFSAQQFPDLHSELNLSSLELGDSALYFCASSVILGASYNEQFFGPGTRLTVL.

The rearrangement joins TRBV10-3 to TRBJ1-1; 9 bases align to TRBD1. V trimming: 5 bases; J trimming: 4 bases; junction bases outside the gene matches: 8. Germline assignment: CDR1 ENHRY and CDR2 SYGVKD. There are 15 residues in the CDR3. The CDR3 loop reads CAISKWDRESTEAFF. The CDR3 DNA is TGTGCCATCAGTAAGTGGGACAGGGAGAGCACTGAAGCTTTCTTT.

The chain couples TRBV28 to TRBJ2-7; 8 bases agree with TRBD1. The ends lost 7 bases at V and 2 bases at J; junction bases unmatched: 7. The CDR3 extends over 14 amino acids. Germline CDR1 reads MDHEN; CDR2 reads SYDVKM. As DNA, the CDR3 is TGTGCCAGCATCACCGGGACAGGACCCTACGAGCAGTACTTC. It encodes CASITGTGPYEQYF.

The chain carries TRBV6-6 and TRBJ1-3; a weak D match, TRBD1 (6 bases). V was shortened by 8 bases and J by 1 base, with 12 bases between the two germline ends. Per germline, CDR1 MNHNY and CDR2 SVGAGI (reference sequence). This CDR3 is 14 amino acids long. CDR3 loop: CASWSTGSGNTIYF. The CDR3 DNA sequence: TGTGCCAGCTGGTCGACAGGATCTGGAAACACCATATATTTT.

J is TRBJ2-3 and V is TRBV18; 10 bases are shared with TRBD1. The ends lost 5 bases at V and 2 bases at J; junction bases unmatched: 13. The CDR3 consists of 18 residues. CDR1 and CDR2 from the germline V gene are KGHSH and LQKENI. CDR3 loop: CASSFRDRGQSHTDTQYF. The CDR3 DNA follows: TGTGCCAGCTCATTCCGGGACAGGGGCCAAAGCCACACAGATACGCAGTATTTT.

This rearrangement joins TRBV6-5 to TRBJ2-1; 15 bases are a match to TRBD2. Germline lookup yields CDR1 MNHEY and CDR2 SVGAGI. The J segment lost 8 bases and the V segment lost 2 bases, leaving 1 base of the junction unmatched. The CDR3 runs 15 residues. This CDR3 is CASSYGTSGRYEQFF. The CDR3 DNA reads as TGTGCCAGCAGTTACGGGACTAGCGGGAGGTATGAGCAGTTCTTC.